A selection of T cell receptor beta chains follows, all from one sample in a study of T-cell reconstitution after alpha-beta-depleted transplantation in children. One entry per CDR3 protein, called by TCRdb with MiXCR from the PCR reads. The sample lists around 94,000 distinct CDR3 sequences; 7.5% to 9% were seen once. This specimen was PBMCs, taken before TCRalphabeta/CD19-depleted stem cell transplant. These receptor sequences come from a boy younger than 10 with acute lymphoblastic leukemia, due to receive a stem cell transplant. CDR3s include the opening cysteine and the closing phenylalanine or tryptophan. The D gene is left open where the match is weak. Clone size is shown for a subset of rows, as once, few, many or a class of expanded clone.

V gene: TRBV7-2; clone size: NA; J gene: TRBJ2-3; D gene: NA; CDR3 protein: CASSLDVDTQYF; CDR3 DNA: TGTGCCAGCAGCCTCGACGTAGATACGCAGTATTTT
V gene: TRBV7-2; clone size: few; J gene: TRBJ1-2; D gene: NA; CDR3 protein: CASSPPGSRGYTF; CDR3 DNA: TGTGCCAGCAGCCCCCCAGGTAGTCGTGGCTACACCTTC
V gene: TRBV18; clone size: few; J gene: TRBJ2-1; D gene: TRBD1; CDR3 protein: CASSHKISRDSAYNEQFF; CDR3 DNA: TGTGCCAGCTCACACAAAATAAGCCGGGACAGTGCCTACAATGAGCAGTTCTTC
V gene: TRBV20-1; clone size: NA; J gene: TRBJ1-1; D gene: NA; CDR3 protein: CSARDSVNTEAFF; CDR3 DNA: TGCAGTGCTAGAGACAGTGTGAACACTGAAGCTTTCTTT
V gene: TRBV7-8; clone size: many; J gene: TRBJ2-5; D gene: NA; CDR3 protein: CASSLGWGAKETQYF; CDR3 DNA: TGTGCCAGCAGCTTAGGATGGGGCGCTAAAGAGACCCAGTACTTC
V gene: TRBV5-1; clone size: NA; J gene: TRBJ1-3; D gene: NA; CDR3 protein: CASSLAPGNTIYF; CDR3 DNA: TGCGCCAGCAGCTTGGCGCCTGGAAACACCATATATTTT
V gene: TRBV10-3; clone size: few; J gene: TRBJ2-7; D gene: TRBD1; CDR3 protein: CAISEISGGSYEQYF; CDR3 DNA: TGTGCCATCAGTGAGATCTCAGGGGGTTCCTACGAGCAGTACTTC
V gene: TRBV24-1; clone size: many; J gene: TRBJ1-3; D gene: TRBD1; CDR3 protein: CATSDPTGSGNTIYF; CDR3 DNA: TGTGCCACCAGTGACCCGACAGGGTCAGGAAACACCATATATTTT
V gene: TRBV4-3; clone size: many; J gene: TRBJ2-5; D gene: TRBD2; CDR3 protein: CASSQGGGAQYF; CDR3 DNA: TGCGCCAGCAGCCAAGGCGGGGGTGCCCAGTACTTC
V gene: TRBV11-1; clone size: few; J gene: TRBJ2-3; D gene: TRBD1; CDR3 protein: CASSYTGDPLTDTQYF; CDR3 DNA: TGTGCCAGCAGCTACACAGGGGATCCGTTGACAGATACGCAGTATTTT
V gene: TRBV28; clone size: many; J gene: TRBJ2-3; D gene: TRBD2; CDR3 protein: CASSPGGESTDTQYF; CDR3 DNA: TGTGCCAGCAGCCCCGGGGGGGAAAGCACAGATACGCAGTATTTT
V gene: TRBV5-1; clone size: NA; J gene: TRBJ2-1; D gene: NA; CDR3 protein: CASSSGTAIYNEQFF; CDR3 DNA: TGCGCCAGCAGCTCCGGGACTGCCATCTACAATGAGCAGTTCTTC
V gene: TRBV27; clone size: few; J gene: TRBJ2-7; D gene: NA; CDR3 protein: CASSFSPGRSYEQYF; CDR3 DNA: TGTGCCAGCAGTTTCTCTCCCGGACGGAGCTACGAGCAGTACTTC
V gene: TRBV6-2/TRBV6-3; clone size: few; J gene: TRBJ2-7; D gene: TRBD1; CDR3 protein: CASSYSRIRGQGIYEQYF; CDR3 DNA: TGTGCCAGCAGTTACTCGAGGATTCGCGGACAGGGGATCTACGAGCAGTACTTC
V gene: TRBV5-1; clone size: many; J gene: TRBJ2-3; D gene: NA; CDR3 protein: CASSLSLDTQYF; CDR3 DNA: TGCGCCAGCAGCTTGTCACTAGATACGCAGTATTTT
V gene: TRBV7-9; clone size: many; J gene: TRBJ2-1; D gene: NA; CDR3 protein: CASSLFLGFNEQFF; CDR3 DNA: TGTGCCAGCAGCCTATTTCTCGGTTTCAATGAGCAGTTCTTC
V gene: TRBV12-3/TRBV12-4; clone size: many; J gene: TRBJ2-5; D gene: TRBD1; CDR3 protein: CASSRGTGWEETQYF; CDR3 DNA: TGTGCCAGCAGTCGGGGGACAGGGTGGGAAGAGACCCAGTACTTC
V gene: TRBV20-1; clone size: many; J gene: TRBJ2-1; D gene: NA; CDR3 protein: CSARDSGTPYNEQFF; CDR3 DNA: TGCAGTGCTAGAGATTCGGGGACCCCCTACAATGAGCAGTTCTTC
V gene: TRBV10-2; clone size: NA; J gene: TRBJ1-2; D gene: NA; CDR3 protein: CASSLGMGYGYTF; CDR3 DNA: TGCGCCAGCAGCCTCGGAATGGGCTATGGCTACACCTTC
V gene: TRBV7-9; clone size: many; J gene: TRBJ2-7; D gene: TRBD2; CDR3 protein: CATRSGAAYEQYF; CDR3 DNA: TGTGCCACCCGGAGCGGGGCCGCCTACGAGCAGTACTTC